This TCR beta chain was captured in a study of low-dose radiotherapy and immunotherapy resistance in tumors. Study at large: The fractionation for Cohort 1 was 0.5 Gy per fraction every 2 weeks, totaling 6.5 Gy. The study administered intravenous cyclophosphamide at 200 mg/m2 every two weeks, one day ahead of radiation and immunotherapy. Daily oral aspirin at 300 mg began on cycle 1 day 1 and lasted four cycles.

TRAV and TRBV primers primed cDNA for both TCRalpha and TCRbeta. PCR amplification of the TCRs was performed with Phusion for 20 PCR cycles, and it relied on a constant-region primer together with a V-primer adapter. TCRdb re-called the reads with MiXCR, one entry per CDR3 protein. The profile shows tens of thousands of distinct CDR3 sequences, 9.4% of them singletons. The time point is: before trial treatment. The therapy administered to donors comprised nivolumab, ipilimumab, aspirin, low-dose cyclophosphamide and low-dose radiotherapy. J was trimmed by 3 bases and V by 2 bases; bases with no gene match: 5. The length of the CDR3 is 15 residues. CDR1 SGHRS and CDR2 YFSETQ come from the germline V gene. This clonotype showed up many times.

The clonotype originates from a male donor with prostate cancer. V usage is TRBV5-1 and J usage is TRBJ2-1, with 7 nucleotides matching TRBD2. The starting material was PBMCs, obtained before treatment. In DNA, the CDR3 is TGCGCCAGCAGCTTAGAGCTAGCGGACTACAATGAGCAGTTCTTC. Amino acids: CASSLELADYNEQFF.